This TCR beta chain derives from a study of Graves' ophthalmopathy and Graves' hyperthyroidism. At the level of the study: Absence of ophthalmopathy within 18 months of follow-up defined stable hyperthyroidism. Study-wide results and limits: An approximately 80% specificity and about 88% sensitivity were achieved by a 13-signature model that separated ophthalmopathy from stable hyperthyroidism.

The V gene's germline CDR1 is SNHLY and CDR2 FYNNEI. The ends were cut back, 2 bases at V and 2 bases at J, with 15 bases in the middle. The CDR3 contains 16 residues. To note about this clonotype: Antigen: not known.

The authors amplified TCR beta CDR3 regions from RNA transcripts. RT-PCR with HTBI primers came first, then second-round multiplex PCR. TCRdb analysed the multiplex PCR reads with MiXCR anew, one entry per CDR3 protein. The sample shows 580,000 or so distinct CDR3 sequences, about 40% of them seen only once. The sequence was collected from an adult man with Graves' hyperthyroidism. Sequencing used peripheral blood or thyroid tissue (not recorded which). The chain recombines TRBV2 with TRBJ2-5, with a weak D call TRBD1 (5 bases). CDR3 sequence: CASSESLTGVQETQYF. The CDR3 coding sequence is TGTGCCAGCAGTGAATCTCTAACAGGAGTGCAAGAGACCCAGTACTTC. The full variable domain, with the rest looked up from reference TRBV2 and TRBJ2-5, is EPEVTQTPSHQVTQMGQEVILRCVPISNHLYFYWYRQILGQKVEFLVSFYNNEISEKSEIFDDQFSVERPDGSNFTLKIRSTKLEDSAMYFCASSESLTGVQETQYFGPGTRLLVL.